These T cell receptor beta chains were read from a single sample in a study of CD8+ T cells in alopecia areata. Profiled with immunoSEQ multiplex PCR; TCRdb holds only in-frame clones, not every one. The table has approximately 160,000 clones, around 59% seen once. The sample consisted of CD4+ T cells sorted from blood, taken at week 24, from a patient treated with tofacitinib. The source is a human donor with alopecia areata. Each CDR3 is given without its conserved first and last residue.

v_gene | CDR3aa
TRBV15 | ATSRDVASTDTQY
TRBV28 | ASSPGLSYEQY
TRBV7-9 | ASSLAGGTLYGYT
TRBV4-2 | ASSQDRVTSGNTIY
TRBV19 | ASNNPVGLGNEQY
TRBV4-2 | ASSQDAGSSTGELF
TRBV30 | AWSLSGPGNEQF
TRBV29-1 | SVAVSESNQPQH
TRBV29-1 | SVESHDRGRTGELF
TRBV9 | ASSQGRLYGYT
TRBV29-1 | SPLTRTQPQH
TRBV18 | ASSPTGGIEEY
TRBV30 | AWDAQGGTEAF
TRBV2 | ASSGGTAISNEQY
TRBV6-5 | ASSYSGVEAF
TRBV6-1 | ASSHTERDTQY
TRBV30 | AWSVPGGPHEQY
TRBV29-1 | SVARGLSYEQY
TRBV30 | AWTLSQKTTGELF
TRBV19 | ASSIGTGGKSEQF
TRBV7-2 | ASSPQGARNTIY
TRBV5-1 | ASSSDRTYGYT
TRBV25-1 | ASREGDSINYGYT
TRBV29-1 | SASPVGGNTIY
TRBV11-3 | ASSLVGRVPMGEQY
TRBV4-2 | ASSQSSVTGDGYT
TRBV29-1 | SATPGQSLHEQY
TRBV29-1 | SVGFGGSTQY
TRBV27 | ASSRTGVSNSPLH
TRBV5-1 | ASSLGPPGDTEAF
TRBV29-1 | SVELGGGTEAF
TRBV7-2 | ASSWYRENTEAF
TRBV15 | ATSRDRVKNIQY
TRBV18 | ASSARQEFTGELF
TRBV2 | ASSAAERGGIQY
TRBV29-1 | SVLTNYEQY
TRBV10-3 | AISDSANYGYT
TRBV29-1 | SVEEPFPGELF
TRBV5-1 | ASSLGQPEETQY
TRBV29-1 | SVGGQGYYEQY
TRBV4-1 | ASSSSPTGDYGYT
TRBV29-1 | SVAHRQAGEQY
TRBV5-4 | ASSPVVLETQY
TRBV29-1 | SVAQVVNTEAF
TRBV14 | ASSRDRPGELF
TRBV27 | ASSLNRGETQY
TRBV29-1 | SVESGLAGESSYNEQF
TRBV7-9 | ASTGGSEQF
TRBV7-9 | ASSFSGSGNTIY